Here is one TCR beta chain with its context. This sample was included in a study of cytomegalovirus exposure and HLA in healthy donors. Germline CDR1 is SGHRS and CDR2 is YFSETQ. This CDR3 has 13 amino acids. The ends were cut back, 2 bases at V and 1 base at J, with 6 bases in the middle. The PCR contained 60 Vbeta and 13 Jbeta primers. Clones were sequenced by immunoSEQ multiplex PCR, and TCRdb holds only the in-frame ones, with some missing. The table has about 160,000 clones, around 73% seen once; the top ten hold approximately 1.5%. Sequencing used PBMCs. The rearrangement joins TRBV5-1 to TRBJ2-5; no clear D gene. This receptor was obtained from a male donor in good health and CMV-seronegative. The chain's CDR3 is CASSFNSQETQYF. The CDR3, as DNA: TGCGCCAGCAGCTTCAATAGCCAAGAGACCCAGTACTTC.